These T cell receptor beta chains were read from a single sample in a study of PD-L1 blockade in urothelial cancer. Sequencing used immunoSEQ multiplex PCR; TCRdb keeps in-frame clones, though not all of them. This table has around 100,000 clones, about nine tenths appearing once. The sample was PBMCs, taken around atezolizumab (anti-PD-L1) treatment. Receptor source: a man in his sixties with urothelial cancer. Each CDR3 is given with its conserved first and last residue. D genes are given only for firm matches. Clone size is shown for a subset of rows, as once, few, many or a class of expanded clone.

D: .; V: TRBV7-9; size: .; J: TRBJ1-6; DNA: TGTGCCAGCAGCTTAGCGCTGGGGAGGGGTAATTCACCCCTCCACTTT; CDR3: CASSLALGRGNSPLHF
D: TRBD1; V: TRBV5-1; size: .; J: TRBJ2-1; DNA: TGCGCCAGCAGCTTGGAGACAGGGGCGTCGTTCTTC; CDR3: CASSLETGASFF
D: TRBD1; V: TRBV4-1; size: .; J: TRBJ2-7; DNA: TGCGCCAGCAGCCAAGAAACAGGGGAAGGGTACGAGCAGTACTTC; CDR3: CASSQETGEGYEQYF
D: TRBD2; V: TRBV5-1; size: once; J: TRBJ2-3; DNA: TGCGCCAGCAGCCGAAGCGGGGCCAGCACAGATACGCAGTATTTT; CDR3: CASSRSGASTDTQYF
D: TRBD1; V: TRBV4-1; size: .; J: TRBJ2-3; DNA: TGCGCCAGCAGCCAAGGGGGGGGACAGGGGGCCGCAGATACGCAGTATTTT; CDR3: CASSQGGGQGAADTQYF
D: TRBD2; V: TRBV10-3; size: .; J: TRBJ2-5; DNA: TGTGCCATCAGTGAGTCATTAGCGGGAGGGCCCCAAGAGACCCAGTACTTC; CDR3: CAISESLAGGPQETQYF
D: .; V: TRBV5-6; size: .; J: TRBJ1-3; DNA: TGTGCCAGCAGCGTCAGTGCCTCCTCTGGAAACACCATATATTTT; CDR3: CASSVSASSGNTIYF
D: .; V: TRBV6-5; size: .; J: TRBJ1-4; DNA: TGTGCCAGCAGTACAGGGTCAACTAATGAAAAACTGTTTTTT; CDR3: CASSTGSTNEKLFF
D: TRBD2; V: TRBV29-1; size: .; J: TRBJ2-1; DNA: TGCAGCGCCGAGGGGACTAGCGGGGGCTTTCTTTACAATGAGCAGTTCTTC; CDR3: CSAEGTSGGFLYNEQFF
D: .; V: TRBV19; size: .; J: TRBJ2-1; DNA: TGTGCCAGTAGTAAACGGGGGACAGCCTCCTACAATGAGCAGTTCTTC; CDR3: CASSKRGTASYNEQFF
D: TRBD2; V: TRBV5-6; size: .; J: TRBJ2-2; DNA: TGTGCCAGCAGCCCTAGACTAGCGGGAGACACCGGGGAGCTGTTTTTT; CDR3: CASSPRLAGDTGELFF
D: TRBD1; V: TRBV29-1; size: .; J: TRBJ2-2; DNA: TGCAGCGTTAGAGGACAGGGGGGCACCGGGGAGCTGTTTTTT; CDR3: CSVRGQGGTGELFF
D: TRBD2; V: TRBV28; size: .; J: TRBJ2-5; DNA: TGTGCCAGCAGTTTAGGGACTAGCGGGAGACGGGGAGAGACCCAGTACTTC; CDR3: CASSLGTSGRRGETQYF
D: .; V: TRBV9; size: .; J: TRBJ2-3; DNA: TGTGCCAGCAGCACCCCTGGGACTGGCGGGGCTAGCACAGATACGCAGTATTTT; CDR3: CASSTPGTGGASTDTQYF
D: .; V: TRBV5-1; size: once; J: TRBJ2-1; DNA: TGCGCCAGCAGCGCCCAGGGACTCAACAATGAGCAGTTCTTC; CDR3: CASSAQGLNNEQFF
D: TRBD1; V: TRBV7-2; size: .; J: TRBJ1-5; DNA: TGTGCCAGCAGTTCACAGGGGTCGCTGTCCGGTCGTCATCAGCCCCAGCATTTT; CDR3: CASSSQGSLSGRHQPQHF
D: TRBD1; V: TRBV19; size: .; J: TRBJ1-1; DNA: TGTGCCAGTAGTATGGGGGACAGGAGGAACACTGAAGCTTTCTTT; CDR3: CASSMGDRRNTEAFF
D: TRBD2; V: TRBV4-1; size: .; J: TRBJ2-2; DNA: TGCGCCAGCAGCCCCCTATTCGCAGGGGGTCTAGCGGGAGGAACCGGGGAGCTGTTTTTT; CDR3: CASSPLFAGGLAGGTGELFF
D: TRBD1; V: TRBV11-2; size: .; J: TRBJ2-3; DNA: TGTGCCAGCAGCTTCTACGGGACAGGGTCCATAGATACGCAGTATTTT; CDR3: CASSFYGTGSIDTQYF
D: TRBD2; V: TRBV5-4; size: once; J: TRBJ2-7; DNA: TGTGCCAGCAGCCGACAGCTAGCGGGGGGAAACGAGCAGTACTTC; CDR3: CASSRQLAGGNEQYF
D: .; V: TRBV9; size: .; J: TRBJ1-2; DNA: TGTGCCAGCAGCGTAGCTCAGGGCGGAGTTTCGAACTATGGCTACACCTTC; CDR3: CASSVAQGGVSNYGYTF
D: .; V: TRBV7-2; size: few; J: TRBJ2-1; DNA: TGTGCCAGCAGCGTCTCCGGGACAAACTATGAGCAGTTCTTC; CDR3: CASSVSGTNYEQFF
D: .; V: TRBV6-5; size: .; J: TRBJ2-7; DNA: TGTGCCAGCAGACCCGCAGGGGGGTACGAGCAGTACTTC; CDR3: CASRPAGGYEQYF
D: .; V: TRBV5-1; size: .; J: TRBJ2-2; DNA: TGCGCCAGCAGCTTCCAGGGAATGGGCACCGGGGAGCTGTTTTTT; CDR3: CASSFQGMGTGELFF
D: .; V: TRBV7-2; size: .; J: TRBJ1-5; DNA: TGTGCCAGCAGCCCTACCGCAGGGTGGGGCAATCAGCCCCAGCATTTT; CDR3: CASSPTAGWGNQPQHF
D: TRBD2; V: TRBV11-2; size: .; J: TRBJ2-7; DNA: TGTGCCAGCAGCTTAGCCCCGTCTAGCGGGAGATACGAGCAGTACTTC; CDR3: CASSLAPSSGRYEQYF
D: .; V: TRBV19; size: .; J: TRBJ2-3; DNA: TGTGCCAGTAGTATCGTCGGTGCTGGTACGCAGTATTTT; CDR3: CASSIVGAGTQYF
D: TRBD2; V: TRBV11-2; size: once; J: TRBJ2-3; DNA: TGTGCCAGCAGCCTGCGAACCGGGACTAGGAGTTCAGATACGCAGTATTTT; CDR3: CASSLRTGTRSSDTQYF
D: .; V: TRBV6-5; size: .; J: TRBJ2-3; DNA: TGTGCCAGCAGCTTGGAGACAGGAAGTTTGACGCAGTATTTT; CDR3: CASSLETGSLTQYF
D: .; V: TRBV19; size: .; J: TRBJ2-6; DNA: TGTGCCAGTAGTATGCAGGGGTCTATTGGGGCCAACGTCCTGACTTTC; CDR3: CASSMQGSIGANVLTF
D: .; V: TRBV5-1; size: .; J: TRBJ1-2; DNA: TGCGCCAGCAGCTTGGACAGACCAAATATCTATGGCTACACCTTC; CDR3: CASSLDRPNIYGYTF
D: TRBD2; V: TRBV4-1; size: few; J: TRBJ2-3; DNA: TGCGCCAGCAGCCAAGGGGTACTAGCGGGGGGGCTCTATACGCAGTATTTT; CDR3: CASSQGVLAGGLYTQYF
D: .; V: TRBV9; size: .; J: TRBJ1-2; DNA: TGTGCCAGCAGCGGAAGGGGCGGCTATGGCTACACCTTC; CDR3: CASSGRGGYGYTF
D: TRBD1; V: TRBV2; size: .; J: TRBJ1-1; DNA: TGTGCCAGCAGTGGACAGGGGGGCACTGAAGCTTTCTTT; CDR3: CASSGQGGTEAFF
D: TRBD1; V: TRBV2; size: once; J: TRBJ1-6; DNA: TGTGCCAGTGAGGGACAGGGTAATTCACCCCTCCACTTT; CDR3: CASEGQGNSPLHF
D: TRBD1; V: TRBV27; size: .; J: TRBJ1-6; DNA: TGTGCCAGCAGTTCACTGACAGGGTCCTATAATTCACCCCTCCACTTT; CDR3: CASSSLTGSYNSPLHF
D: .; V: TRBV30; size: few; J: TRBJ1-1; DNA: TGTGCCTGGGATACCGGGTCGAACACTGAAGCTTTCTTT; CDR3: CAWDTGSNTEAFF
D: .; V: TRBV2; size: .; J: TRBJ2-7; DNA: TGTGCCAGCAGTGGTCTCAGGCCTCCCTCCTACGAGCAGTACTTC; CDR3: CASSGLRPPSYEQYF
D: .; V: TRBV28; size: .; J: TRBJ2-3; DNA: TGTGCCAGCAGTTTAAGCATAACCGGGACTCTGAGCACAGATACGCAGTATTTT; CDR3: CASSLSITGTLSTDTQYF
D: .; V: TRBV19; size: few; J: TRBJ2-1; DNA: TGTGCCAGTAGTATAGGGGGAGGTAGGGTCTACAATGAGCAGTTCTTC; CDR3: CASSIGGGRVYNEQFF
D: TRBD1; V: TRBV11-2; size: once; J: TRBJ1-1; DNA: TGTGCCAGCAGCTTAGAACCAGGACAGGGCTTCACTGAAGCTTTCTTT; CDR3: CASSLEPGQGFTEAFF
D: .; V: TRBV11-3; size: .; J: TRBJ2-5; DNA: TGTGCCAGCAGCACCGCGGGCCTGGGTGGAGAGACCCAGTACTTC; CDR3: CASSTAGLGGETQYF
D: TRBD2; V: TRBV7-8; size: .; J: TRBJ2-3; DNA: TGTGCCAGCAGCGCACTAGCGGGGGGAGCAAGAGATACGCAGTATTTT; CDR3: CASSALAGGARDTQYF
D: TRBD1; V: TRBV9; size: .; J: TRBJ2-3; DNA: TGTGCCAGCAGCTCCCGACGGACAGGGTTGGGAGATACGCAGTATTTT; CDR3: CASSSRRTGLGDTQYF
D: .; V: TRBV19; size: .; J: TRBJ2-7; DNA: TGTGCCAGTAGCCCCGGAGTGGGGGGAGAGCAGTACTTC; CDR3: CASSPGVGGEQYF
D: TRBD1; V: TRBV13; size: .; J: TRBJ2-1; DNA: TGTGCCAGCAGCTGGGGAGGACAGGGCCATGAGCAGTTCTTC; CDR3: CASSWGGQGHEQFF
D: .; V: TRBV5-1; size: once; J: TRBJ2-3; DNA: TGCGCCAGCAGCCCGGGGTTTGGGACAGATACGCAGTATTTT; CDR3: CASSPGFGTDTQYF
D: .; V: TRBV6-1; size: once; J: TRBJ1-5; DNA: TGTGCCGTACGAGTTGGGGGAGGGCCCCAGCATTTT; CDR3: CAVRVGGGPQHF
D: .; V: TRBV19; size: .; J: TRBJ1-5; DNA: TGTGCCAGTAGACCCGACAGGAGTAGCAATCAGCCCCAGCATTTT; CDR3: CASRPDRSSNQPQHF
D: TRBD1; V: TRBV2; size: .; J: TRBJ1-3; DNA: TGTGCCAGCAGTGTACAGGGGTCTGGTGGAAACACCATATATTTT; CDR3: CASSVQGSGGNTIYF
D: TRBD1; V: TRBV5-6; size: .; J: TRBJ1-4; DNA: TGTGCCAGCAGCAAGGACAGGGGAGAAGGTGAAAAACTGTTTTTT; CDR3: CASSKDRGEGEKLFF
D: .; V: TRBV2; size: .; J: TRBJ1-1; DNA: TGTGCCAGCACTGTCGGGGGGATGAACACTGAAGCTTTCTTT; CDR3: CASTVGGMNTEAFF
D: TRBD1; V: TRBV28; size: once; J: TRBJ1-5; DNA: TGTGCCAGCAGTTTAGGCAGGGGGCGTCAGCCCCAGCATTTT; CDR3: CASSLGRGRQPQHF
D: .; V: TRBV29-1; size: .; J: TRBJ2-5; DNA: TGCAGCGTGGCTAAGGGGGGGGAGACCCAGTACTTC; CDR3: CSVAKGGETQYF
D: .; V: TRBV6-4; size: .; J: TRBJ2-1; DNA: TGTGCCAGCAGTGACTCGGCAGGGTTGTCGTACAATGAGCAGTTCTTC; CDR3: CASSDSAGLSYNEQFF
D: .; V: TRBV7-2; size: once; J: TRBJ1-3; DNA: TGTGCCAGCAGCCCCAGCATGGGCAGGGCGGGAAACACCATATATTTT; CDR3: CASSPSMGRAGNTIYF
D: TRBD2; V: TRBV19; size: .; J: TRBJ2-1; DNA: TGTGCCAGTAGCCCAGACACACTAGCGGGAGGCCCCTACAATGAGCAGTTCTTC; CDR3: CASSPDTLAGGPYNEQFF